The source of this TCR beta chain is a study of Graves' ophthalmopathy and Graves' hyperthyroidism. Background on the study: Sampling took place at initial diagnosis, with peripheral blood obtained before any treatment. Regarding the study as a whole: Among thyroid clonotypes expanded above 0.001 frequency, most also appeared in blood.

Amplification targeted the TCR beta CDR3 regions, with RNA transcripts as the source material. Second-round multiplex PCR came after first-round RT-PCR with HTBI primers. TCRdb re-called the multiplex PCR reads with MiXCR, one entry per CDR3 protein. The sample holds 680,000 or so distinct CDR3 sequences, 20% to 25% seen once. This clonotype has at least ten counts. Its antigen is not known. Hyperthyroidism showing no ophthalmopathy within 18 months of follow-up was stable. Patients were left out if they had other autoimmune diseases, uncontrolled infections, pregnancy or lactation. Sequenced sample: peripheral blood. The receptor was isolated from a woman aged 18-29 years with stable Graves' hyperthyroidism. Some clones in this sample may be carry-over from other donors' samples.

As DNA, the CDR3 is TGTGCCAGCAGGATACGAGGGGGCAACTATGGCTACACCTTC. Translation: CASRIRGGNYGYTF. The V gene is TRBV28, the J gene TRBJ1-2; 7 nucleotides match TRBD1. The germline CDR1 and CDR2 sequences are MDHEN and SYDVKM. The length of the CDR3 is 14 residues. Trimming took 6 bases from V and 2 from J; bases not matched to a gene: 6.